The 17 T cell receptor beta chains in this list originate from one sample, sequenced in a study of CD8 T cells in Susac syndrome. An input of about 0.5 to 1 ug of RNA was subjected to reverse transcription using random hexamers. TCRdb called the immunoSEQ multiplex PCR reads again in MiXCR, with one record for every CDR3 protein. The data contain about 300,000 distinct CDR3 sequences, 65% to 90% of them singletons. The material sequenced was CD8+ T cells from PBMCs. These receptors came from a human donor with multiple sclerosis.

The V call is TRBV6-2 or TRBV6-3, the J call TRBJ2-2; D is possibly TRBD1 (5 bases). CDR1 and CDR2 from the germline V gene are MNHEY and SVGEGT. V lost 8 bases, J lost 4 bases, and 8 bases lay in between. The CDR3 loop spans 12 amino acids. The CDR3, as DNA: TGTGCCAGCGCCGACAGCACCGGGGAGCTGTTTTTT. It encodes CASADSTGELFF.

This rearrangement joins TRBV20-1 to TRBJ2-1; D is perhaps TRBD1 or TRBD2 (6 bases each). CDR1 and CDR2 (germline): DFQATT, SNEGSKA (reference sequence). This CDR3 contains 15 residues. Trimming cost V 6 bases and J 3 bases, with 18 bases left between them. The CDR3 DNA reads as TGCAGTGCCCCTGAGGGGGGACCTAACTACAATGAGCAGTTCTTC. Its translation: CSAPEGGPNYNEQFF.

The V call is TRBV29-1, the J call TRBJ1-2, with D unresolved. CDR1 and CDR2 from the germline V gene are SQVTM and ANQGSEA. The V and J ends lost 6 bases and 3 bases respectively, with 17 bases between them. The CDR3 is 14 residues long. The CDR3 region has the DNA TGCAGCGTGATAGGACCCGGCGGGGACTATGGCTACACCTTC. Amino acids: CSVIGPGGDYGYTF.

The gene calls are TRBV28 and TRBJ2-2; D remains ambiguous. CDR1 and CDR2 (germline): MDHEN, SYDVKM. V was clipped by 4 bases and J by 3 bases, with 18 bases between them. This CDR3 contains 17 residues. In nucleotides, the CDR3 is TGTGCCAGCAGTTCCACGAGTCTGAGTACGGACACCGGGGAGCTGTTTTTT. Translating gives CASSSTSLSTDTGELFF.

In its sample, this clonotype was seen a few times. The J gene is TRBJ2-2, the V gene TRBV27, with 9 bases aligning to TRBD2. Germline lookup yields CDR1 MNHEY and CDR2 SMNVEV (reference sequence). The CDR3 covers 16 residues. The junction had 7 bases not matched to a gene; V was cut back by 4 bases and J by 4 bases. CDR3: CASSSIAGAVTGELFF. CDR3 DNA sequence: TGTGCCAGCAGTTCCATAGCGGGAGCGGTCACCGGGGAGCTGTTTTTT.

This clonotype was recorded only once. The chain combines TRBV5-6 with TRBJ1-2; D unclear. V lost 0 bases and J lost 8, with 11 bases in between. The germline V gene has CDR1 SGHDT and CDR2 YYEEEE. This CDR3 is built from 13 residues. Written as DNA, the CDR3 is TGTGCCAGCAGCTTGGCGAGAGTGGGCGGCTACACCTTC. This codes for CASSLARVGGYTF.

The chain employs TRBV7-9 and TRBJ1-1; 9 bases are a match to TRBD1. Germline assignment: CDR1 SEHNR and CDR2 FQNEAQ (reference sequence). There are 16 residues in the CDR3. V was clipped by 4 bases and J by 1 base; unmatched bases: 7. The CDR3 loop reads CASSSNTGGRNTEAFF. CDR3 nucleotides: TGTGCCAGCAGCTCTAACACAGGGGGCCGGAACACTGAAGCTTTCTTT.

The V call is TRBV13, the J call TRBJ2-6, with 11 bases that match TRBD1. This CDR3 contains 17 residues. With V trimmed by 10 bases and J by 1 base, 9 bases remained unmatched. Germline CDR1 PRHDT, CDR2 FYEKMQ (reference sequence). CDR3 in DNA: TGTGCCACCGAATGGGACAGGGGGAGTTCTGGGGCCAACGTCCTGACTTTC. Translating gives CATEWDRGSSGANVLTF.

The chain links TRBV21-1 to TRBJ1-1. TRBV21-1 represents a pseudogene. The CDR3 loop spans 13 amino acids. CDR3 protein: CASSKASNTEAFF. Here the CDR3 DNA reads TGTGCCAGCAGCAAAGCGTCGAACACTGAAGCTTTCTTT.

CDR3 sequence: CASSLEIAGGYYEQYF. CDR3 coding DNA: TGTGCCAGCAGCTTAGAAATAGCGGGAGGGTACTACGAGCAGTACTTC. The chain recombines TRBV7-2 with TRBJ2-7, with 11 bases identical to TRBD2. Germline V gene data show CDR1 as SGHTA and CDR2 as FQGNSA. V trimming: 1 base; J trimming: 3 bases; junction bases outside the gene matches: 5. The CDR3 is 16 residues long.

The chain uses TRBV27 and TRBJ2-7; 12 positions match TRBD1. V was clipped by 6 bases and J by 9 bases; unmatched bases: 9. Germline V gene sequence: CDR1 MNHEY, CDR2 SMNVEV (reference sequence). The CDR3 extends over 14 amino acids. The CDR3: CASSDGDRGPGQYF. CDR3 bases: TGTGCCAGCAGCGACGGGGACAGGGGGCCGGGGCAGTACTTC.

This clonotype was recorded once. This rearrangement joins TRBV28 to TRBJ2-4; 7 nucleotides match TRBD2. CDR1 and CDR2 (germline): MDHEN, SYDVKM. J was trimmed by 2 bases and V by 5 bases; bases with no gene match: 21. The CDR3 is 20 residues long. The CDR3 loop is CASSIYERDYREGTKNIQYF. CDR3 DNA: TGTGCCAGCAGTATCTACGAAAGGGATTATAGGGAGGGGACCAAAAACATTCAGTACTTC.

The chain employs TRBV5-8 and TRBJ2-1; D gene uncertain. V was clipped by 2 bases and J by 3 bases, with 15 bases between them. Germline V gene data show CDR1 as SGHTS and CDR2 as YDEGEE. The CDR3 spans 16 residues. CDR3 residues: CASSFWPRGRYNEQFF. The CDR3 DNA is TGTGCCAGCAGCTTTTGGCCGCGAGGCCGCTACAATGAGCAGTTCTTC.

The sample holds a few counts of this clonotype. This sequence joins TRBV7-2 and TRBJ2-4; D is ambiguous. CDR1 is SGHTA, CDR2 FQGNSA, per germline. CDR3 length equals 12 residues. V lost 0 bases, J lost 7 bases, and 4 bases lay in between. The CDR3 loop is CASSLAYNIQYF. CDR3 in DNA: TGTGCCAGCAGCTTAGCCTACAACATTCAGTACTTC.

The rearrangement joins TRBV12-3 or TRBV12-4 to TRBJ2-1, with D possibly matching TRBD2 (6 bases). V was pared by 6 bases and J by 2 bases, with 14 bases between. CDR3 size: 15 residues. The CDR3 nucleotides are TGTGCCAGCAGAACCCAGTCTAGCGCCTACAATGAGCAGTTCTTC. Protein sequence: CASRTQSSAYNEQFF.

The gene calls are TRBV7-2 and TRBJ2-7, with D uncertain. V lost 3 bases, J lost 3 bases, and 9 bases lay in between. The germline V gene has CDR1 SGHTA and CDR2 FQGNSA. The length of the CDR3 is 13 residues. The CDR3 region is CASSLDVFYEQYF. The CDR3 DNA is TGTGCCAGCAGCTTGGACGTCTTCTACGAGCAGTACTTC. Using reference TRBV7-2 and TRBJ2-7 for the parts outside the CDR3, the full variable domain is GAGVSQSPSNKVTEKGKDVELRCDPISGHTALYWYRQSLGQGLEFLIYFQGNSAPDKSGLPSDRFSAERTGGSVSTLTIQRTQQEDSAVYLCASSLDVFYEQYFGPGTRLTVT.

V is TRBV9 and J is TRBJ2-7; D is unresolved. V lost 0 bases to trimming and J lost 2 bases, with 12 bases between them. Per the germline V gene, CDR1 is SGDLS and CDR2 is YYNGEE. The CDR3 runs 15 residues. CDR3: CASSVGPLATYEQYF. The CDR3 nucleotides read TGTGCCAGCAGCGTAGGTCCTTTGGCAACCTACGAGCAGTACTTC.